The 18 T cell receptor beta chains given below trace back to one sample, sequenced in a study of CD8+ T cells in alopecia areata. The authors extracted RNA and reverse transcribed it into cDNA as the sequencing template. Sequenced by immunoSEQ multiplex PCR; TCRdb stores in-frame clones only, minus some. Counted here are about 150,000 clones, around three fifths occurring once; the ten biggest clones make up about 0.94%. The treatment: oral pan-JAK inhibitor, 5-10 mg twice daily. Sequenced material: CD4+ T cells sorted from blood, taken at week 4, from a patient treated with tofacitinib. These receptor sequences come from a human donor with alopecia areata.

The chain employs TRBV30 and TRBJ1-5; the match to TRBD1 covers 8 bases. V shed 5 bases, J shed 6 bases, and the junction held 3 bases outside the gene matches. CDR1 is GTSNPN, CDR2 SVGIG, per germline (reference sequence). The CDR3 has 12 residues. The CDR3 loop is CAWGQGGQPQHF. DNA for the CDR3: TGTGCCTGGGGACAGGGTGGTCAGCCCCAGCATTTT.

This chain links TRBV5-4 with TRBJ1-5, with 7 bases matching TRBD1. With V trimmed by 4 bases and J by 4 bases, 8 bases remained unmatched. The CDR3 runs to 15 residues. Germline CDR1 reads SGHNT; CDR2 reads YYREEE (reference sequence). DNA for the CDR3: TGTGCCAGCAGCCTGGGGACAGCCCGGAATCAGCCCCAGCATTTT. This gives the protein CASSLGTARNQPQHF.

The table lists this clone with a few counts. J is TRBJ2-4 and V is TRBV7-2, with 7 bases fitting TRBD1. The CDR3 extends over 12 amino acids. The V segment lost 5 bases and the J segment 15 bases; nucleotides outside the gene matches: 10. The germline CDR1 and CDR2 sequences are SGHTA and FQGNSA. The CDR3 here is CASSEDKGAVYF. The CDR3 bases are TGTGCCAGCAGCGAGGACAAGGGGGCCGTGTACTTC.

This chain uses TRBV30 with TRBJ1-2; 7 bases are shared with TRBD1. CDR3 length: 15 residues. Germline V gene lookup returns CDR1 GTSNPN and CDR2 SVGIG (reference sequence). Trimming at V came to 3 bases and at J to 4 bases, leaving 11 bases not matched to a gene. The chain's CDR3 is CAWSPGGRPLYGYTF. The CDR3 DNA follows: TGTGCCTGGAGCCCAGGGGGAAGGCCGCTCTATGGCTACACCTTC.

This clone was detected a few times. This chain links TRBV30 with TRBJ1-1; D not resolved. The germline V and J ends were trimmed by 2 bases and 5 bases, with 6 bases remaining between them. This CDR3 contains 11 residues. Germline V lookup: CDR1 GTSNPN, CDR2 SVGIG (reference sequence). CDR3 nucleotide sequence: TGTGCCTGGAGTAAAGGTACTGAAGCTTTCTTT. This gives the protein CAWSKGTEAFF.

This chain uses TRBV29-1 with TRBJ2-1; 7 positions agree with TRBD1. This CDR3 spans 14 amino acids. Germline lookup yields CDR1 SQVTM and CDR2 ANQGSEA. Germline trimming cut 3 bases from V and 6 bases from J; bases unmatched to any gene: 8. CDR3 DNA sequence: TGCAGCGTTGATTCGACAGGGTTTCTCAATGAGCAGTTCTTC. This codes for CSVDSTGFLNEQFF.

The chain recombines TRBV30 with TRBJ2-7, with D possibly TRBD1 on 6 matching bases. V was clipped by 0 bases and J by 12 bases, with 15 bases between them. The CDR3 sequence is 12 residues long. Germline values: CDR1 GTSNPN, CDR2 SVGIG (reference sequence). Written as DNA, the CDR3 is TGTGCCTGGAGTGTACAAAGGGGGAAAACGTACTTC. Amino acid sequence: CAWSVQRGKTYF.

V usage is TRBV30 and J usage is TRBJ2-7, with a tentative D call TRBD1 (6 bases). The V gene lost 5 bases and the J gene lost 2 bases, with 10 bases spanning the gap. Per the germline V gene, CDR1 is GTSNPN and CDR2 is SVGIG (reference sequence). The length of the CDR3 is 12 residues. The CDR3 reads CAWRRQAYEQYF. CDR3 coding DNA: TGTGCCTGGCGGAGACAGGCCTACGAGCAGTACTTC.

In this sample, this clone turned up a few times. J is TRBJ1-5 and V is TRBV15; the D gene is possibly TRBD1 (5 bases). V lost 1 base and J 2 bases, leaving 12 bases between the germline ends. The CDR3 has 16 residues. Germline CDR1 reads LNHNV; CDR2 reads YYDKDF (reference sequence). The CDR3 DNA is TGTGCCACCAGCAGAGGCGGTCAGGGTGGCAATCAGCCCCAGCATTTT. It is translated as CATSRGGQGGNQPQHF.

This chain uses TRBV7-2 with TRBJ2-1, with TRBD1 identical over 9 bases. This CDR3 spans 16 amino acids. The germline V gene has CDR1 SGHTA and CDR2 FQGNSA. V shed 4 bases and J 2 bases; nucleotides not matched to a gene: 6. The CDR3 is CASSWQDRGPYNEQFF. CDR3 nucleotides: TGTGCCAGCAGCTGGCAGGACAGGGGCCCCTACAATGAGCAGTTCTTC.

This chain links TRBV7-9 with TRBJ2-3; D ambiguous. The CDR3 covers 12 residues. Germline V gene sequence: CDR1 SEHNR, CDR2 FQNEAQ (reference sequence). The V gene lost 3 bases and the J gene lost 3 bases, with 4 bases spanning the gap. The DNA of the CDR3 is TGTGCCAGCAGCTTCATGACAGATACGCAGTATTTT. Protein product: CASSFMTDTQYF.

This sequence joins TRBV10-3 and TRBJ2-5; D is uncertain. CDR3 size: 13 residues. The V end was cut by 8 bases, the J end by 5 bases, with 15 bases between. Germline CDR1 reads ENHRY; CDR2 reads SYGVKD. CDR3 DNA: TGTGCCATCCGAAGGATAGTTGGGGAGACCCAGTACTTC. Translation gives CAIRRIVGETQYF.

At least ten counts were recorded for this clone. This chain joins TRBV4-1 and TRBJ1-5, with TRBD1 as a possible D gene (6 bases). The CDR3 loop spans 15 amino acids. The germline CDR1 and CDR2 sequences are MGHRA and YSYEKL. Trimming cost V 4 bases and J 0 bases, with 10 bases left between them. The CDR3 bases are TGCGCCAGCAGCCTGCACAGGGATAGCAATCAGCCCCAGCATTTT. This encodes CASSLHRDSNQPQHF.

The chain joins TRBV14 to TRBJ2-3, with TRBD1 matching over 9 bases. The CDR3 is 15 residues long. With 4 bases clipped from V and 4 bases from J, the junction kept 6 bases outside the gene matches. CDR1 and CDR2 (germline): SGHDN, FVKESK. The CDR3 reads CASSPSGQGADTQYF. The CDR3 DNA sequence: TGTGCCAGCAGCCCGTCGGGACAGGGAGCAGATACGCAGTATTTT.

Notes on this clone: The same CDR3 is also encoded by other DNA sequences in this sample. This chain connects TRBV30 to TRBJ1-2; D is ambiguous. This CDR3 spans 11 amino acids. Deletions cut 2 bases from V and 3 bases from J, with 4 bases between. Germline CDR1 and CDR2: GTSNPN and SVGIG (reference sequence). CDR3 sequence (DNA): TGTGCCTGGAGTAGGGACTATGGCTACACCTTC. Translated, it gives CAWSRDYGYTF.

The chain is built from TRBV7-9 and TRBJ2-7, with D possibly TRBD2 on 6 matching bases. Trimming took off 3 bases at V and 6 bases at J, with 18 bases between the two ends. Germline loops: CDR1 SEHNR, CDR2 FQNEAQ (reference sequence). The CDR3 runs to 15 residues. The CDR3 here is CASSFGGSVATEQYF. The CDR3 bases are TGTGCCAGCAGCTTTGGGGGGAGTGTCGCTACCGAGCAGTACTTC.

The rearrangement uses TRBV29-1 and TRBJ2-3, with D perhaps matching TRBD2 (5 bases). The CDR3 is made up of 15 amino acids. Per germline, CDR1 SQVTM and CDR2 ANQGSEA. The ends were cut back, 3 bases at V and 4 bases at J, with 17 bases in the middle. CDR3 DNA sequence: TGCAGCGTTGACCAACTACTAGGACCCTCAGATACGCAGTATTTT. Encoded protein: CSVDQLLGPSDTQYF.

J is TRBJ2-5 and V is TRBV20-1; D call uncertain. Per germline, CDR1 DFQATT and CDR2 SNEGSKA (reference sequence). The CDR3 totals 11 residues. Deletions cut 3 bases from V and 6 bases from J, with 8 bases between. CDR3 in DNA: TGCAGTGCTAGCGTGGGTCAGACCCAGTACTTC. Translation gives CSASVGQTQYF.